This entry concerns a single T cell receptor (beta chain). Its antigen remains unknown. The germline V gene has CDR1 SEHNR and CDR2 FQNEAQ (reference sequence). V lost 4 bases and J lost 0; bases outside the gene matches: 5. The CDR3 length is 16 residues. The sample comes from a study of resident and recirculating memory T cells in vitiligo. Study background: Each patient gave two lesional and two nonlesional epidermal shave biopsies, plus PBMCs. The samples were homogenized without cell sorting before genomic DNA extraction.

Clones were sequenced by immunoSEQ multiplex PCR, and TCRdb holds only the in-frame ones, with some missing. The sample records around 70,000 clones, approximately 93% being singletons. Broader study findings: No single dominant TCR clone appeared; lesion clonality varied. TCR sequences were not conserved across biopsy sites or patients.

Sequencing was carried out using blood. The TCR comes from a male donor with vitiligo. This rearrangement joins TRBV7-9 to TRBJ1-3; 8 bases map to TRBD1. CDR3 protein: CASSSTGGDSGNTIYF. In nucleotides, the CDR3 is TGTGCCAGCAGCTCAACAGGGGGGGACTCTGGAAACACCATATATTTT.